A selection of T cell receptor beta chains follows, all from one sample in a study of T cell repertoires in cytomegalovirus infection. TCRdb analysed the reads with MiXCR anew, one entry per CDR3 protein. The sample holds around 120,000 distinct CDR3 sequences, about 40% seen once. The antigens these receptors bind are not known. The material sequenced was CD8+ T cells from cultured PBMCs, taken from culture after CMV antigen stimulation. The source is a human donor in good health (CMV status not recorded). Some clones in this sample may be carry-over from other donors' samples. Both conserved end residues are part of each CDR3. Each record gives: J gene, V gene, clone size, D gene, CDR3 DNA, CDR3 protein. The D gene is left open where the match is weak. Only some rows state a clone size, as once, few, many or a class for expanded clones.

J: TRBJ2-5; V: TRBV6-1; size: -; D: -; DNA: TGTGCCAGCAAAGGGTCTCAGACCCAGTACTTC; CDR3: CASKGSQTQYF
J: TRBJ1-6; V: TRBV12-3/TRBV12-4; size: -; D: -; DNA: TGTGCCGTGATTGGGGGGGAAGATAATTCACCCCTCCACTTT; CDR3: CAVIGGEDNSPLHF
J: TRBJ1-2; V: TRBV6-6; size: -; D: TRBD1; DNA: TGTGCCAGCAGTTACCGTGGGACAGTGAACTCTGGCTACACCTTC; CDR3: CASSYRGTVNSGYTF
J: TRBJ2-1; V: TRBV7-6; size: -; D: TRBD2; DNA: TGTGCCAGCAGCTTAGAACTAGCGGGGGGGATCGGTGAGCAGTTCTTC; CDR3: CASSLELAGGIGEQFF
J: TRBJ1-1; V: TRBV7-2; size: few; D: TRBD1; DNA: TGTGCCAGCAGCTCACAGATGGGACAGGTTGGCACTGAAGCTTTCTTT; CDR3: CASSSQMGQVGTEAFF
J: TRBJ2-5; V: TRBV28; size: once; D: TRBD2; DNA: TGTGCCAGCACCACCACGGGACTAGCGGATCAAGAGACCCAGTACTTC; CDR3: CASTTTGLADQETQYF
J: TRBJ2-3; V: TRBV20-1; size: few; D: TRBD1; DNA: TGCAGTGCGCTTCCGGGACAGAAAATCACAGATACGCAGTATTTT; CDR3: CSALPGQKITDTQYF
J: TRBJ2-2; V: TRBV28; size: -; D: -; DNA: TGTGCCAGCAGTTACGCCGGAGACACCGGGGAGCTGTTTTTT; CDR3: CASSYAGDTGELFF
J: TRBJ1-1; V: TRBV7-9; size: few; D: TRBD1; DNA: TGTGCCAGCAGACCAACAGGGGACACTGAAGCTTTCTTT; CDR3: CASRPTGDTEAFF
J: TRBJ2-1; V: TRBV12-3/TRBV12-4; size: few; D: -; DNA: TGTGCCAGCAGTTTACGGCAGCCCAATGAGCAGTTCTTC; CDR3: CASSLRQPNEQFF
J: TRBJ2-3; V: TRBV7-8; size: -; D: -; DNA: TGTGCCAGCAGCCTAGGGGACTGGCTGGATACGCAGTATTTT; CDR3: CASSLGDWLDTQYF
J: TRBJ2-5; V: TRBV7-9; size: few; D: -; DNA: TGTGCCAGCAGCGACCCCCGGACGGCCTTGCAAGAGACCCAGTACTTC; CDR3: CASSDPRTALQETQYF
J: TRBJ2-1; V: TRBV4-2; size: -; D: -; DNA: TGTGCCAGCAGCCACCCACAGGGAAGCAATGAGCAGTTCTTC; CDR3: CASSHPQGSNEQFF
J: TRBJ1-6; V: TRBV7-2; size: few; D: -; DNA: TGTGCCAGCAGCTTAGACTGGAGCTCCTATAATTCACCCCTCCACTTT; CDR3: CASSLDWSSYNSPLHF
J: TRBJ1-1; V: TRBV5-5; size: once; D: -; DNA: TGTGCCAGCAGCTCGGACAACTCCTCGGTCGGGAACACTGAAGCTTTCTTT; CDR3: CASSSDNSSVGNTEAFF
J: TRBJ2-7; V: TRBV5-3; size: -; D: -; DNA: TGTGCCAGCGGGTCGGGGGTTTTTGACGAGCAGTACTTC; CDR3: CASGSGVFDEQYF
J: TRBJ2-5; V: TRBV7-7; size: many; D: TRBD1; DNA: TGTGCCAGCAGCCCCGGGACAGGGTTCCAAGAGACCCAGTACTTC; CDR3: CASSPGTGFQETQYF
J: TRBJ2-1; V: TRBV5-6; size: few; D: TRBD2; DNA: TGTGCCAGCAGCTTCCTAGCGGGGGGTCCCTACAATGAGCAGTTCTTC; CDR3: CASSFLAGGPYNEQFF
J: TRBJ1-1; V: TRBV7-9; size: -; D: TRBD1; DNA: TGTGCCAGCAGCTTTGGAGACAGGGTTTCCTCTGAAGCTTTCTTT; CDR3: CASSFGDRVSSEAFF
J: TRBJ1-1; V: TRBV9; size: -; D: TRBD1; DNA: TGTGCCAGCAGCGTTACAGGGGGCCTTGCTGAAGCTTTCTTT; CDR3: CASSVTGGLAEAFF
J: TRBJ1-5; V: TRBV12-3/TRBV12-4; size: -; D: TRBD1; DNA: TGTGCCAGCAGCCTTGGGGCAGGGGGCGGTCAGCCCCAGCATTTT; CDR3: CASSLGAGGGQPQHF
J: TRBJ1-5; V: TRBV12-3/TRBV12-4; size: few; D: -; DNA: TGTGCCAGCAGGGGAACAGGTTTTAGCAATCAGCCCCAGCATTTT; CDR3: CASRGTGFSNQPQHF
J: TRBJ1-5; V: TRBV7-9; size: -; D: -; DNA: TGTGCCAGCAGCTTAGCTGGGGGTGGTCAGCCCCAGCATTTT; CDR3: CASSLAGGGQPQHF
J: TRBJ2-5; V: TRBV11-2; size: -; D: -; DNA: TGTGCCAGCAGCTCTGGTGGGGTTGGGACCCAGTACTTC; CDR3: CASSSGGVGTQYF
J: TRBJ2-4; V: TRBV2; size: few; D: -; DNA: TGTGCCAGCAGCGGACAGTTTCTAGCCAAAAACATTCAGTACTTC; CDR3: CASSGQFLAKNIQYF
J: TRBJ2-1; V: TRBV28; size: -; D: TRBD1; DNA: TGTGCCAGCAGGCAAACAGGGGATCGTTACAATGAGCAGTTCTTC; CDR3: CASRQTGDRYNEQFF
J: TRBJ2-7; V: TRBV15; size: -; D: TRBD1; DNA: TGTGCCACCAGCTCCACCATTGGGGACAGGGGTCGGCCCTACGAGCAGTACTTC; CDR3: CATSSTIGDRGRPYEQYF
J: TRBJ2-7; V: TRBV5-5; size: -; D: -; DNA: TGTGCCAGCAGTCGGACGGCTGGGGAGCAGTACTTC; CDR3: CASSRTAGEQYF
J: TRBJ2-2; V: TRBV4-1; size: -; D: TRBD1; DNA: TGCGCCAGCAGCCAATCCGGGACAGTCACCGGGGAGCTGTTTTTT; CDR3: CASSQSGTVTGELFF
J: TRBJ2-7; V: TRBV7-9; size: -; D: -; DNA: TGTGCCAGCAGCTTTCCCCTCCTCGAGCAGTACTTC; CDR3: CASSFPLLEQYF
J: TRBJ1-5; V: TRBV19; size: few; D: TRBD1; DNA: TGTGCCAGTAGTACCGCCGGGACAGGGGCGATGAATCAGCCCCAGCATTTT; CDR3: CASSTAGTGAMNQPQHF
J: TRBJ2-3; V: TRBV7-2; size: many; D: TRBD2; DNA: TGTGCCAGCAGCTTAGGCACTAGCGGTACAGATACGCAGTATTTT; CDR3: CASSLGTSGTDTQYF
J: TRBJ1-2; V: TRBV12-3/TRBV12-4; size: -; D: -; DNA: TGTGCCAGCAGTCAGGGTCATACGGGTTATGGCTACACCTTC; CDR3: CASSQGHTGYGYTF
J: TRBJ1-3; V: TRBV12-3/TRBV12-4; size: few; D: -; DNA: TGTGCCAGCAGTTTATCCGTCCAGGCTGGAAACACCATATATTTT; CDR3: CASSLSVQAGNTIYF
J: TRBJ1-2; V: TRBV4-3; size: -; D: -; DNA: TGCGCCAGCAGCCAAGAAAACAGGAACTATGGCTACACCTTC; CDR3: CASSQENRNYGYTF
J: TRBJ2-7; V: TRBV20-1; size: many; D: TRBD2; DNA: TGCAGTGCTAGATTCGCGGGGGGCTCCTCCTACGAGCAGTACTTC; CDR3: CSARFAGGSSYEQYF
J: TRBJ2-7; V: TRBV7-4; size: -; D: TRBD2; DNA: TGTGCCAGCAGCCCCCCCGGGGGGATCTACGAGCAGTACTTC; CDR3: CASSPPGGIYEQYF
J: TRBJ1-2; V: TRBV7-9; size: -; D: -; DNA: TGTGCCAGCAGCACTAGCGGGACTAACTATGGCTACACCTTC; CDR3: CASSTSGTNYGYTF
J: TRBJ1-5; V: TRBV19; size: -; D: -; DNA: TGTGCCAGTAGTGAATTGTTGGGGGCTAGTCAGCCCCAGCATTTT; CDR3: CASSELLGASQPQHF
J: TRBJ2-6; V: TRBV20-1; size: once; D: TRBD2; DNA: TGCAGTGCTAGAGATCTGGGGGGGTCTGGGGCCAACGTCCTGACTTTC; CDR3: CSARDLGGSGANVLTF
J: TRBJ2-7; V: TRBV12-3/TRBV12-4; size: few; D: TRBD2; DNA: TGTGCCAGCAGCCGGACTAGCGGGGAGCTCGGGGAGCAGTACTTC; CDR3: CASSRTSGELGEQYF
J: TRBJ1-3; V: TRBV25-1; size: -; D: -; DNA: TGTGCCAGCATAGGTGGAAACACCATATATTTT; CDR3: CASIGGNTIYF
J: TRBJ1-5; V: TRBV5-1; size: few; D: -; DNA: TGCGCCAGCAGCTTGGAGGGTCATCAGCCCCAGCATTTT; CDR3: CASSLEGHQPQHF
J: TRBJ2-1; V: TRBV7-9; size: many; D: TRBD1; DNA: TGTGCCAGCAGCACAGGGACAGGGGATTCCTACAATGAGCAGTTCTTC; CDR3: CASSTGTGDSYNEQFF
J: TRBJ2-7; V: TRBV9; size: -; D: -; DNA: TGTGCCAGCAGCGTAGGGGACACCTCGGGTGAGGAGCAGTACTTC; CDR3: CASSVGDTSGEEQYF
J: TRBJ1-1; V: TRBV11-3; size: -; D: TRBD1; DNA: TGTGCCACCCTAAAGGGGACAGGCAAAAAAGCTTTCTTT; CDR3: CATLKGTGKKAFF
J: TRBJ2-1; V: TRBV14; size: -; D: TRBD2; DNA: TGTGCCAGCAGCCAAGAGGGGACTAGCGGGGGAAATGAGCAGTTCTTC; CDR3: CASSQEGTSGGNEQFF
J: TRBJ2-2; V: TRBV7-6; size: -; D: -; DNA: TGTGCCAGCAGCGTTGGGACGGAGTATTCCGGGGAGCTGTTTTTT; CDR3: CASSVGTEYSGELFF
J: TRBJ2-1; V: TRBV4-1; size: many; D: -; DNA: TGCGCCAGCAGCCAAGATGGGACTTCATACTACAATGAGCAGTTCTTC; CDR3: CASSQDGTSYYNEQFF
J: TRBJ1-5; V: TRBV10-3; size: -; D: -; DNA: TGTGCCATCAGTGAGTCGAGAGGGACGGGGCAGCCCCAGCATTTT; CDR3: CAISESRGTGQPQHF
J: TRBJ1-2; V: TRBV7-6; size: -; D: TRBD1; DNA: TGTGCCAGCAGCCGTGGACAGGGCGGCTACACCTTC; CDR3: CASSRGQGGYTF
J: TRBJ2-1; V: TRBV11-2; size: few; D: -; DNA: TGTGCCAGCAGCTTCTGGGACAATGAGCAGTTCTTC; CDR3: CASSFWDNEQFF
J: TRBJ1-3; V: TRBV4-1; size: few; D: TRBD1; DNA: TGCGCCAGCAGCCAATTTGAGACAGGGGGCACCACCATATATTTT; CDR3: CASSQFETGGTTIYF
J: TRBJ2-1; V: TRBV11-2; size: few; D: -; DNA: TGTGCCAGCAGCGGAATCCCCAATGAGCAGTTCTTC; CDR3: CASSGIPNEQFF
J: TRBJ2-1; V: TRBV4-1; size: few; D: TRBD2; DNA: TGCGCCAGCAGCCAAGATGGAGGCGGGGGACGAGGCTACAATGAGCAGTTCTTC; CDR3: CASSQDGGGGRGYNEQFF
J: TRBJ1-1; V: TRBV7-9; size: -; D: -; DNA: TGTGCCAGCAGCGCACAGAGGCTTAATGAAGCTTTCTTT; CDR3: CASSAQRLNEAFF
J: TRBJ2-3; V: TRBV7-2; size: many; D: -; DNA: TGTGCCAGCAGCCCCCCTGGAAGCACAGATACGCAGTATTTT; CDR3: CASSPPGSTDTQYF
J: TRBJ2-7; V: TRBV2; size: -; D: TRBD2; DNA: TGTGCCATCCAGAGGTGGGCTAGCGGGGGGGCCTACGAGCAGTACTTC; CDR3: CAIQRWASGGAYEQYF